Sequencing of this T cell receptor (beta chain) was carried out in a study of human T cells and chemical hapten exposure. Background on the study: Patients having alopecia areata, totalis or universalis were mostly female.

Time point defined: pre-sensitization, week 0. The treatment denotes: therapeutic diphenylcyclopropenone sensitization with weekly scalp DPC. The germline V and J ends were trimmed by 5 bases and 9 bases, with 20 bases remaining between them. From germline, CDR1 is SEHNR and CDR2 FQNEAQ (reference sequence). CDR3 length equals 15 residues. The library gave individual cDNA molecules unique molecular identifiers. Authors' data handling: TCR counts had a median of about 99,000 per sample and spanned roughly 20,000 to 690,600. In TCRdb, the RACE reads were re-called with MiXCR into one record per CDR3 protein. TCRdb assigned the V and J calls; the authors' analysis was not used. The data show 100,000 to 150,000 distinct CDR3 sequences, with roughly 13% seen just once and around 2.7% held by the top ten. Only a few counts were recorded for this clonotype.

This sample comprised whole blood, obtained in connection with sensitization to the hapten diphenylcyclopropenone (DPC). The sequence was obtained from a woman in her late teens or twenties with alopecia areata. Some clones in this sample may be carry-over from other donors' samples. The genes are TRBV7-9 and TRBJ2-1, with D possibly matching TRBD2 (6 bases). The DNA for the CDR3 is TGTGCCAGCAGCCCCCGGGGGAATGCCGGGGGTGAGCAGTTCTTC. This codes for CASSPRGNAGGEQFF.